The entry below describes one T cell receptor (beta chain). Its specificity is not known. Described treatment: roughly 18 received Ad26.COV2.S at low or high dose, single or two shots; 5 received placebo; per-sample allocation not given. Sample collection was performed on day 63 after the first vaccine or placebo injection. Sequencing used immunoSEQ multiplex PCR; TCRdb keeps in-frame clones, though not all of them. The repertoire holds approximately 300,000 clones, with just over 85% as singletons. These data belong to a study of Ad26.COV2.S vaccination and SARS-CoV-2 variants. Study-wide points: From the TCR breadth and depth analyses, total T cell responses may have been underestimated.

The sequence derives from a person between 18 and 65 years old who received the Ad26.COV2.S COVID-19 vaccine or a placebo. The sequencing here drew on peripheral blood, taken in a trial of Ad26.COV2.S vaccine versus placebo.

The CDR3: CASSPLRDRGTGELFF. CDR3 DNA: TGTGCCAGCAGCCCTCTCCGGGACAGGGGAACCGGGGAGCTGTTTTTT. The chain is built from TRBV13 and TRBJ2-2, with 10 bases aligning to TRBD1. Germline assignment: CDR1 PRHDT and CDR2 FYEKMQ (reference sequence). This CDR3 has 16 residues. The V and J ends lost 5 bases and 5 bases, in that order; junction bases with no gene match: 8.